A selection of T cell receptor beta chains follows, all from one sample in a study of blood T cell repertoires in COVID-19. Some clones are missing from TCRdb's copy, which holds only in-frame ones; the method was immunoSEQ multiplex PCR. The repertoire holds some 270,000 clones, 84% seen once, with 15% to 19% in the top ten. Sequencing used peripheral blood. These receptor sequences come from a person between 70 and 80 years old with COVID-19, enrolled during active disease. The CDR3 runs from the conserved cysteine through the conserved F or W.

v_call | cdr3_aa
TRBV3-1/TRBV3-2 | CASSQRITGAEAFF
TRBV19 | CASSLQGANGNQPQHF
TRBV19 | CASNGIISGNTIYF
TRBV4-1 | CASSQDPSGGMNTGELFF
TRBV15 | CATDQRRKGSNEQFF
TRBV7-2 | CASSLEAGGPNEQYF
TRBV20-1 | CSARDQGQGFSQNNEQFF
TRBV6-5 | CASSLSGNIYEQYF
TRBV28 | CASSLRQGPYGYTF
TRBV6-2/TRBV6-3 | CASSPLVSSGGILAKNIQYF
TRBV5-1 | CASSEDGTNTGELFF